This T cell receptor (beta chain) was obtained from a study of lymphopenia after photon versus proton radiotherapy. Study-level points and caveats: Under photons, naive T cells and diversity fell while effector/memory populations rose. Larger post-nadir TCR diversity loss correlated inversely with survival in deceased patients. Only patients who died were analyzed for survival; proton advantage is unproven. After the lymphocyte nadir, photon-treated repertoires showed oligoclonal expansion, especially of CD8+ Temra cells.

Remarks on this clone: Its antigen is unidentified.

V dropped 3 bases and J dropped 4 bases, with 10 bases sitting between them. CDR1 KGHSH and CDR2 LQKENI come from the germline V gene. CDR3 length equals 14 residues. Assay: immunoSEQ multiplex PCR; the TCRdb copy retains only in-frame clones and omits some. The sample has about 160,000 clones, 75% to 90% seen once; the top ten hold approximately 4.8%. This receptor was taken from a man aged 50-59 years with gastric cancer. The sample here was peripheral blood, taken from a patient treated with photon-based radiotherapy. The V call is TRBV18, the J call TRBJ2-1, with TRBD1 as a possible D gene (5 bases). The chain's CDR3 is CASSPGPAYNEQFF. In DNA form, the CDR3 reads TGTGCCAGCTCACCGGGGCCGGCGTACAATGAGCAGTTCTTC.